A selection of T cell receptor beta chains follows, all from one sample in a study of CD8+ T cells in alopecia areata. The assay was immunoSEQ multiplex PCR, and TCRdb's table has in-frame clones only and misses some. The sample shows 200,000 or so clones, 35% to 40% of them seen only once. The sample was CD4+ T cells sorted from blood, taken between weeks 30 and 35, from a patient treated with tofacitinib. These receptors were obtained from a human donor with alopecia areata. The CDR3 runs from the conserved cysteine through the conserved F or W. A D gene is named only where the DNA matches it firmly. A row's size may be missing; if present it is once, few, many or a size class.

j_call d_call clone_size v_call cdr3_length cdr3_nt cdr3_aa
TRBJ2-4 TRBD2 . TRBV4-2 18 TGTGCCAGCAGCCAAGATCAACAAAGCGGGGGGTGGAAAAACATTCAGTACTTC CASSQDQQSGGWKNIQYF
TRBJ2-7 . . TRBV6-1 14 TGTGCCAGCACAACAGAGGCGTACTCCTACGAGCAGTACTTC CASTTEAYSYEQYF
TRBJ1-5 . . TRBV7-9 14 TGTGCCAGCAGCTTAGTCGGGAGCAATCAGCCCCAGCATTTT CASSLVGSNQPQHF
TRBJ1-1 . . TRBV7-9 15 TGTGCCAGCAGCTTATCCCCGGTGCGAAACACTGAAGCTTTCTTT CASSLSPVRNTEAFF
TRBJ1-1 . . TRBV27 14 TGTGCCAGCAGTTTCGGGACGTTGAACACTGAAGCTTTCTTT CASSFGTLNTEAFF
TRBJ2-1 TRBD2 . TRBV29-1 17 TGCAGCGCAGGGACTAGCGGGGGGGCTTACCCCTACAATGAGCAGTTCTTC CSAGTSGGAYPYNEQFF
TRBJ2-1 . . TRBV30 12 TGTGCCTGGAGTGTACGCAGTGTAGGGCAGTTCTTC CAWSVRSVGQFF
TRBJ1-2 . few TRBV6-6 12 TGTGCCAGCAGTTACTCAACGCGCGACTACACCTTC CASSYSTRDYTF
TRBJ2-1 . few TRBV7-2 13 TGTGCCAGCAGCTTAGGTCAGCGGGACAAGCAGTTCTTC CASSLGQRDKQFF
TRBJ2-4 . few TRBV9 17 TGTGCCAGCAGCGCAAACCAGGGCTTTGGGGCCAAAAACATTCAGTACTTC CASSANQGFGAKNIQYF
TRBJ1-1 TRBD1 few TRBV13 16 TGTGCCAGCAGCTTAGGCCCAGGGGGCTTGAACACTGAAGCTTTCTTT CASSLGPGGLNTEAFF
TRBJ1-1 . . TRBV10-3 13 TGTGCCATCAGTGCTGGAGCGAACACTGAAGCTTTCTTT CAISAGANTEAFF
TRBJ1-1 . . TRBV9 13 TGTGCCAGCAGCGTATGGTCGAACACTGAAGCTTTCTTT CASSVWSNTEAFF
TRBJ2-3 . few TRBV11-2 16 TGTGCCAGCAGCCTCCACCCGGGACTTCTCACAGATACGCAGTATTTT CASSLHPGLLTDTQYF
TRBJ1-5 TRBD1 . TRBV29-1 13 TGCAGCGCCTCAGTGACAGGGGACCAGCCCCAGCATTTT CSASVTGDQPQHF
TRBJ1-2 . . TRBV9 16 TGTGCCAGCAGCGTAGGCGGTTGGCGGGGGGCGCAAGGCTACACCTTC CASSVGGWRGAQGYTF
TRBJ2-1 TRBD1 . TRBV5-4 16 TGTGCCAGCAGCCGGCCGGGACAGGGGGTCGGGAATGAGCAGTTCTTC CASSRPGQGVGNEQFF
TRBJ1-6 . . TRBV27 17 TGTGCCAGCAGTGCCCTTGACAGGAGCTCCTATAATTCACCCCTCCACTTT CASSALDRSSYNSPLHF
TRBJ1-3 . many TRBV10-3 14 TGTGCCATCAGTACAGGATTCTCTGGAAACACCATATATTTT CAISTGFSGNTIYF
TRBJ1-5 . . TRBV19 13 TGTGCCAGTAGTATACAGGAAAATCAGCCCCAGCATTTT CASSIQENQPQHF
TRBJ2-2 . . TRBV4-2 12 TGTGCCAGCAGCCAAGGGGGAGGGGAGCTGTTTTTT CASSQGGGELFF
TRBJ1-1 . few TRBV2 14 TGTGCCAGCGGACCCCGGGGGCGGAACACTGAAGCTTTCTTT CASGPRGRNTEAFF
TRBJ2-7 TRBD1 . TRBV5-5 16 TGTGCCAGCAGCTCTGGTCGGGGGACAGGGCCGAACGAGCAGTACTTC CASSSGRGTGPNEQYF